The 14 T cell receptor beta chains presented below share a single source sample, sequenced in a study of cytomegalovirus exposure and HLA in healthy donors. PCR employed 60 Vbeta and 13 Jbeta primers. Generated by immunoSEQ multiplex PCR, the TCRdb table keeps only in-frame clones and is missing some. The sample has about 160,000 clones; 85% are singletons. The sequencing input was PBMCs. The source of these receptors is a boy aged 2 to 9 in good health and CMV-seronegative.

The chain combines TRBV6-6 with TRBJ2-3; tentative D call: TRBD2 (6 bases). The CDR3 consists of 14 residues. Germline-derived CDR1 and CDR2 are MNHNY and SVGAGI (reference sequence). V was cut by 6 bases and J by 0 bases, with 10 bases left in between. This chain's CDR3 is CASRPGTSTDTQYF. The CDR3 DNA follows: TGTGCCAGCAGACCAGGGACTAGCACAGATACGCAGTATTTT.

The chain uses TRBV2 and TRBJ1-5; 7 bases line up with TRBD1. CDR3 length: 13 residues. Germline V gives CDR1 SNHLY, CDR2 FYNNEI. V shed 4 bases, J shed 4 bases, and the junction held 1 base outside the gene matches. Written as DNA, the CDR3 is TGTGCCAGCAGTGCGGGACAGAATCAGCCCCAGCATTTT. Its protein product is CASSAGQNQPQHF. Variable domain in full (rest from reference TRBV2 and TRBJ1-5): EPEVTQTPSHQVTQMGQEVILRCVPISNHLYFYWYRQILGQKVEFLVSFYNNEISEKSEIFDDQFSVERPDGSNFTLKIRSTKLEDSAMYFCASSAGQNQPQHFGDGTRLSIL.

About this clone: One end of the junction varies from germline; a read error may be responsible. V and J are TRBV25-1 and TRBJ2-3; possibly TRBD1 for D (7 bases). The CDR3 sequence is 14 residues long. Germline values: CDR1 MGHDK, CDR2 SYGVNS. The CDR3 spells CASSEGAGTDAQYF. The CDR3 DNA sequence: TGTGCCAGCAGTGAAGGCGCGGGGACAGATGCGCAGTATTTT.

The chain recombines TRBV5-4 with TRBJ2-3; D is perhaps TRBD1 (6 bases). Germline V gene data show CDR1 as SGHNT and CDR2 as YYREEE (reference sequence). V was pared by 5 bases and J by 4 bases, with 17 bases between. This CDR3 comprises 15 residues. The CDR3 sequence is CASRSITGLPDTQYF. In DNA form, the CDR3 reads TGTGCCAGCAGATCAATTACAGGGCTCCCAGATACGCAGTATTTT.

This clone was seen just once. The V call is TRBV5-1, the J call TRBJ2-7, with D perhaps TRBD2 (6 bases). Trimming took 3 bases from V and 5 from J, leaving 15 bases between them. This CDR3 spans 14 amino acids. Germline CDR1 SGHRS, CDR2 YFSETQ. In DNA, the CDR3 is TGCGCCAGCAGCTGGGGACTTCTTAAGGACGAGCAGTACTTC. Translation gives CASSWGLLKDEQYF.

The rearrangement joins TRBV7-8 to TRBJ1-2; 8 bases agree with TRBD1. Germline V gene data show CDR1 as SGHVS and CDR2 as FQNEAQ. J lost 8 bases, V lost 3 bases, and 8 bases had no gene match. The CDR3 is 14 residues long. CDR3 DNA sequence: TGTGCCAGCAGCTTGGACAGGGCTCTAAGCGGCTACACCTTC. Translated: CASSLDRALSGYTF.

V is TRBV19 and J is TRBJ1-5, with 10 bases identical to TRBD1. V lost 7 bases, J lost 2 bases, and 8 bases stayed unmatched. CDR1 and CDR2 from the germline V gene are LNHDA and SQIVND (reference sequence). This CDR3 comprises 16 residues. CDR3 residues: CASTGDRGHRNQPQHF. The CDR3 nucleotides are TGTGCCAGTACTGGGGACAGGGGTCACCGCAATCAGCCCCAGCATTTT.

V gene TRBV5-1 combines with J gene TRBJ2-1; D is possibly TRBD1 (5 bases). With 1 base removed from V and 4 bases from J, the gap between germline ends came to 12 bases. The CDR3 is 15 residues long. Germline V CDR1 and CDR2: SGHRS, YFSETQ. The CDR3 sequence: CASSLMQGTYNEQFF. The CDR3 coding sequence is TGCGCCAGCAGCTTGATGCAGGGAACTTACAATGAGCAGTTCTTC. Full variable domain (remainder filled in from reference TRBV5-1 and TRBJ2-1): KAGVTQTPRYLIKTRGQQVTLSCSPISGHRSVSWYQQTPGQGLQFLFEYFSETQRNKGNFPGRFSGRQFSNSRSEMNVSTLELGDSALYLCASSLMQGTYNEQFFGPGTRLTVL.

CDR3 sequence (DNA): TGTGCCAGCAGTTTAGCAGGGGCCGGTACTGAAGCTTTCTTT. Residues: CASSLAGAGTEAFF. The chain employs TRBV28 and TRBJ1-1, with a tentative D call TRBD1 (6 bases). CDR3 length: 14 residues. V was cut by 2 bases and J by 5 bases, with 12 bases left in between. Germline V gives CDR1 MDHEN, CDR2 SYDVKM.

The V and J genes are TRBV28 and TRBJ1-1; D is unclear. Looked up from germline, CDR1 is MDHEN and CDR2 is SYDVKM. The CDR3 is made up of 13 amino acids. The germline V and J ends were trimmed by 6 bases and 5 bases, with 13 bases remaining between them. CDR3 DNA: TGTGCCAGCAGCCCCCCCCCGGGGACTGAAGCTTTCTTT. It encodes CASSPPPGTEAFF. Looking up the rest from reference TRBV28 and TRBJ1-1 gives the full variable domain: DVKVTQSSRYLVKRTGEKVFLECVQDMDHENMFWYRQDPGLGLRLIYFSYDVKMKEKGDIPEGYSVSREKKERFSLILESASTNQTSMYLCASSPPPGTEAFFGQGTRLTVV.

The CDR3 coding sequence is TGTGCCAGCCGCCGACTAGCGGGGGGTCCTAGCTCCTACAATGAGCAGTTCTTC. Translation gives CASRRLAGGPSSYNEQFF. The rearrangement joins TRBV7-9 to TRBJ2-1; TRBD2 matches at 13 bases. Germline V gives CDR1 SEHNR, CDR2 FQNEAQ (reference sequence). J gave up 0 bases and V 8 bases, and 10 bases lay outside the gene matches. The length of the CDR3 is 18 residues.

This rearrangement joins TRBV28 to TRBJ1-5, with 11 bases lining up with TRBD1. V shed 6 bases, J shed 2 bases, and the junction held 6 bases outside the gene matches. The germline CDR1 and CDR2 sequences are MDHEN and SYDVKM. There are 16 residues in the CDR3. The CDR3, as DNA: TGTGCCAGCAGCCCGGGACAGGGGGATGGCAATCAGCCCCAGCATTTT. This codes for CASSPGQGDGNQPQHF.

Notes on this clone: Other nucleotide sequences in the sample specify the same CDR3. The CDR3 coding sequence is TGCGCCAGCAGCTTGGTCCGGGGAAACACCGGGGAGCTGTTTTTT. Translation gives CASSLVRGNTGELFF. This chain joins TRBV5-1 and TRBJ2-2; maybe TRBD2 (5 bases). CDR3 size: 15 residues. Germline V lookup: CDR1 SGHRS, CDR2 YFSETQ. The V and J ends lost 0 bases and 2 bases respectively, with 8 bases between them.

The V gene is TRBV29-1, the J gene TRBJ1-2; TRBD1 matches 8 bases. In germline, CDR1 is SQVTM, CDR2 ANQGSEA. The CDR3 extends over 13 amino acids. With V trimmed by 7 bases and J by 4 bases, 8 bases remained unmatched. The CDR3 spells CSGDRGEGYGYTF. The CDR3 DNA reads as TGCAGCGGTGACAGGGGAGAGGGCTATGGCTACACCTTC.